This passage covers 27 T cell receptor beta chains from one sample sequenced in a study of blood T cell repertoires in COVID-19. Assay used: immunoSEQ multiplex PCR; TCRdb lists only in-frame clones, some missing. The table records about 370,000 clones, around 92% of them present only once. The sample comprised peripheral blood. The source of these receptors is a woman aged 30 to 39 with COVID-19, enrolled during active disease.

The genes are TRBV30 and TRBJ1-1, with 7 bases matching TRBD1. Germline lookup yields CDR1 GTSNPN and CDR2 SVGIG (reference sequence). V lost 2 bases, J lost 0 bases, and 15 bases stayed unmatched. The CDR3 is 18 amino acids. This chain's CDR3 is CAWSRRRDRISMNTEAFF. The CDR3 DNA reads as TGTGCCTGGAGTCGAAGGCGGGACAGAATTTCCATGAACACTGAAGCTTTCTTT.

V usage is TRBV28 and J usage is TRBJ1-2; no reliable D call. The ends were cut back, 9 bases at V and 2 bases at J, with 10 bases in the middle. CDR1 and CDR2 (germline): MDHEN, SYDVKM. The CDR3 runs 12 residues. The CDR3 here is CASRYSNYGYTF. The CDR3 bases are TGTGCCAGTAGATATTCGAACTATGGCTACACCTTC.

This clone was seen a handful of times. Different DNA sequences within this sample yield the same CDR3. The J gene is TRBJ1-1, the V gene TRBV30, with TRBD1 matching 7 bases. The CDR3 totals 14 residues. The junction had 3 bases not matched to a gene; V was cut back by 2 bases and J by 0 bases. Per the germline V gene, CDR1 is GTSNPN and CDR2 is SVGIG (reference sequence). The CDR3 coding sequence is TGTGCCTGGAGTCGGACAGGCCTGAACACTGAAGCTTTCTTT. Translated, it gives CAWSRTGLNTEAFF.

A single count supports this clone. The rearrangement uses TRBV6-5 and TRBJ1-2; D may be TRBD1 (5 bases). V dropped 6 bases and J dropped 3 bases, with 17 bases sitting between them. Germline CDR1 and CDR2: MNHEY and SVGAGI. The CDR3 spans 15 residues. The CDR3 nucleotides are TGTGCCAGCAGCCGCGATGGGCAGGGTGACTATGGCTACACCTTC. Translated: CASSRDGQGDYGYTF.

V and J are TRBV10-3 and TRBJ2-1; the D gene is possibly TRBD2 (6 bases). Trimming took off 0 bases at V and 2 bases at J, with 8 bases between the two ends. Per germline, CDR1 ENHRY and CDR2 SYGVKD. The CDR3 covers 15 residues. For the CDR3, the DNA is TGTGCCATCAGTGAGTCGGAGGGCCCCTACAATGAGCAGTTCTTC. The encoded protein is CAISESEGPYNEQFF.

V is TRBV19 and J is TRBJ1-2, with a weak D call TRBD1 (6 bases). V lost 8 bases, J lost 4 bases, and 14 bases lay in between. The length of the CDR3 is 13 residues. The germline gives CDR1 LNHDA, CDR2 SQIVND (reference sequence). CDR3 amino acids: CASAQGFLYGYTF. The CDR3 DNA is TGTGCCAGTGCACAGGGTTTCCTCTATGGCTACACCTTC.

The chain links TRBV28 to TRBJ2-1; 8 nucleotides match TRBD1. Losses at the gene ends were 7 bases for V and 5 bases for J; bases not matched to a gene: 10. CDR3 length equals 15 residues. Germline CDR1 and CDR2: MDHEN and SYDVKM. The CDR3 coding sequence is TGTGCCAGCACCCCCACAGGGGGACAGCACAATGAGCAGTTCTTC. This gives the protein CASTPTGGQHNEQFF.

The V call is TRBV4-1, the J call TRBJ1-2; D might be TRBD1 (6 bases). Germline V gene lookup returns CDR1 MGHRA and CDR2 YSYEKL. This CDR3 is 15 amino acids long. Trimming stripped 4 bases from V and 0 bases from J, with 12 bases between. DNA for the CDR3: TGCGCCAGCAGCCTCCAGGGGAAAGCTAACTATGGCTACACCTTC. Its translation is CASSLQGKANYGYTF.

V and J are TRBV3-1 (or the pseudogene TRBV3-2) and TRBJ1-2; tentatively, D is TRBD1 (6 bases). Trimming took off 1 base at V and 0 bases at J, with 12 bases between the two ends. This CDR3 has 16 amino acids. Germline assignment: CDR1 LGHDT and CDR2 YNNKEL (reference sequence). CDR3 DNA sequence: TGTGCCAGCAGCCAAGTTAGTGACAGGACTAACTATGGCTACACCTTC. Encoded protein: CASSQVSDRTNYGYTF.

The chain uses TRBV7-9 and TRBJ1-1; D is possibly TRBD1 (5 bases). The CDR3 contains 15 residues. The V end was cut by 1 base, the J end by 0 bases, with 9 bases between. CDR1 is SEHNR, CDR2 FQNEAQ, per germline (reference sequence). The CDR3 DNA follows: TGTGCCAGCAGCTTAGGCGGGGGACTGAACACTGAAGCTTTCTTT. Its protein is CASSLGGGLNTEAFF. Supplemented by reference TRBV7-9 and TRBJ1-1, the full variable domain reads DTGVSQNPRHKITKRGQNVTFRCDPISEHNRLYWYRQTLGQGPEFLTYFQNEAQLEKSRLLSDRFSAERPKGSFSTLEIQRTEQGDSAMYLCASSLGGGLNTEAFFGQGTRLTVV.

This chain joins TRBV9 and TRBJ2-7; perhaps TRBD2 as D (6 bases). V shed 2 bases and J shed 5 bases, with 11 bases lying between them. The CDR3 runs to 13 residues. The germline gives CDR1 SGDLS, CDR2 YYNGEE. The CDR3: CASSVGGYDEQYF. CDR3 coding DNA: TGTGCCAGCAGCGTTGGGGGGTACGACGAGCAGTACTTC.

The chain uses TRBV4-1 and TRBJ2-5; 15 nucleotides align to TRBD2. From germline, CDR1 is MGHRA and CDR2 YSYEKL. The CDR3 sequence is 17 residues long. V dropped 4 bases and J dropped 5; count of bases not matched to a gene: 8. As DNA, the CDR3 is TGCGCCAGCAGCCCGGGACTAGCGGGAGGTGCGTGGGAGACCCAGTACTTC. Protein product: CASSPGLAGGAWETQYF.

The chain links TRBV6-4 to TRBJ2-3, with 9 bases aligning to TRBD2. CDR3 length equals 14 residues. J was trimmed by 9 bases and V by 6 bases; bases with no gene match: 10. The germline V gene encodes CDR1 MRHNA and CDR2 SNTAGT. The CDR3 nucleotides read TGTGCCAGCAGCGCCGGCGGGGGGGCCGAGACGCAGTATTTT. Translating gives CASSAGGGAETQYF.

The genes are TRBV11-2 and TRBJ2-3; D is possibly TRBD2 (5 bases). CDR1 is SGHAT, CDR2 FQNNGV, per germline. V was pared by 1 base and J by 0 bases, with 8 bases between. This CDR3 region has 15 residues. Written as DNA, the CDR3 is TGTGCCAGCAGCTTAGGGACTTTCAGCACAGATACGCAGTATTTT. This sequence encodes CASSLGTFSTDTQYF.

This chain joins TRBV7-2 and TRBJ2-7; 7 positions match TRBD2. Germline V CDR1 and CDR2: SGHTA, FQGNSA. The CDR3 spans 16 residues. Trimming removed 5 bases from V and 0 bases from J; junction bases left unmatched: 10. Here the CDR3 DNA reads TGTGCCAGCAGCCCCGAGCGGGGCGCAAGCTCCTACGAGCAGTACTTC. It yields the protein CASSPERGASSYEQYF.

This rearrangement joins TRBV18 to TRBJ2-7; D remains ambiguous. The germline gives CDR1 KGHSH, CDR2 LQKENI. V was shortened by 0 bases and J by 6 bases, with 15 bases between the two germline ends. The CDR3 contains 15 residues. CDR3 nucleotide sequence: TGTGCCAGCTCACCACCGTTCTCACGCCGCGTCGAGCAGTACTTC. Translating gives CASSPPFSRRVEQYF.

CDR3 nucleotides: TGTGCCAGTAGTAGACTGGCCACAGATACGCAGTATTTT. It is translated as CASSRLATDTQYF. The rearrangement joins TRBV19 to TRBJ2-3; D gene unclear. The CDR3 length is 13 residues. The V and J ends lost 4 bases and 2 bases respectively, with 7 bases between them. Looked up from germline, CDR1 is LNHDA and CDR2 is SQIVND (reference sequence). The full variable domain, its missing parts supplied by reference TRBV19 and TRBJ2-3, is DGGITQSPKYLFRKEGQNVTLSCEQNLNHDAMYWYRQDPGQGLRLIYYSQIVNDFQKGDIAEGYSVSREKKESFPLTVTSAQKNPTAFYLCASSRLATDTQYFGPGTRLTVL.

This clone was found once. The V call is TRBV11-2, the J call TRBJ2-1; TRBD2 agrees at 12 bases. Germline-derived CDR1 and CDR2 are SGHAT and FQNNGV. This CDR3 has 16 amino acids. The ends lost 4 bases at V and 7 bases at J; junction bases unmatched: 8. The CDR3 sequence: CASSSLAGGPINEQFF. The CDR3 DNA reads TGTGCCAGCAGCTCCCTAGCGGGGGGGCCCATAAATGAGCAGTTCTTC.

J is TRBJ2-3 and V is TRBV4-1; 7 nucleotides match TRBD2. Germline-derived CDR1 and CDR2 are MGHRA and YSYEKL. The CDR3 is 18 amino acids. V dropped 0 bases and J dropped 2; count of bases not matched to a gene: 11. Written as DNA, the CDR3 is TGCGCCAGCAGCCAAGATCAGGCTAGCGGAGCAATCACAGATACGCAGTATTTT. Protein: CASSQDQASGAITDTQYF.

In its sample, this clone was seen a few times. The V gene is TRBV4-2, the J gene TRBJ1-4; D is unclear. V was clipped by 1 base and J by 5 bases, with 11 bases between them. The CDR3 sequence is 15 residues long. Germline lookup yields CDR1 LGHNA and CDR2 YNFKEQ. This CDR3 is CASSQVSPKNEKLFF. DNA for the CDR3: TGTGCCAGCAGCCAAGTGTCACCTAAAAATGAAAAACTGTTTTTT.

This chain links TRBV7-9 with TRBJ2-1, with TRBD2 matching over 8 bases. Trimming at V came to 2 bases and at J to 7 bases, leaving 7 bases not matched to a gene. The CDR3 contains 15 residues. Germline V lookup: CDR1 SEHNR, CDR2 FQNEAQ (reference sequence). The DNA for the CDR3 is TGTGCCAGCAGCTTAAGTGAAACTAGCGGAAATGAGCAGTTCTTC. Protein product: CASSLSETSGNEQFF. Using reference TRBV7-9 and TRBJ2-1 for the parts outside the CDR3, the full variable domain is DTGVSQNPRHKITKRGQNVTFRCDPISEHNRLYWYRQTLGQGPEFLTYFQNEAQLEKSRLLSDRFSAERPKGSFSTLEIQRTEQGDSAMYLCASSLSETSGNEQFFGPGTRLTVL.

The rearrangement joins TRBV4-3 to TRBJ1-1; 10 positions match TRBD1. This CDR3 comprises 15 residues. Germline V gene data show CDR1 as LGHNA and CDR2 as YSLEER. V was pared by 4 bases and J by 3 bases, with 5 bases of the junction left unmatched. DNA for the CDR3: TGCGCCAGCAGCCTAGTGGACAGGGGGGACACTGAAGCTTTCTTT. It encodes CASSLVDRGDTEAFF.

The chain is built from TRBV27 and TRBJ2-3; D possibly corresponds to TRBD2 (6 bases). V dropped 6 bases and J dropped 3 bases, with 16 bases sitting between them. Per the germline V gene, CDR1 is MNHEY and CDR2 is SMNVEV (reference sequence). The CDR3 sequence is 15 residues long. CDR3 nucleotides: TGTGCCAGCAGGGAGGGGCCCTCCGTGACAGATACGCAGTATTTT. Amino acids: CASREGPSVTDTQYF.

The V and J genes are TRBV10-3 and TRBJ1-1, with D possibly being TRBD1 (5 bases). Germline CDR1 and CDR2: ENHRY and SYGVKD. CDR3 length: 14 residues. Trimming shortened V by 3 bases and J by 0 bases, and 8 bases separated the two germline ends. The CDR3 DNA reads TGTGCCATCAGTGAAACAGGAATGAACACTGAAGCTTTCTTT. Translating it yields CAISETGMNTEAFF.

The genes are TRBV6-5 and TRBJ1-2; no definite D call. Germline-derived CDR1 and CDR2 are MNHEY and SVGAGI. The CDR3 consists of 13 residues. Between the trimmed V and J ends, which lost 8 bases and 4 bases, there was a span of 14 bases. Written as DNA, the CDR3 is TGTGCCAGCTCTATGGCGGAGGGCTATGGCTACACCTTC. As protein: CASSMAEGYGYTF.

Here the CDR3 reads CASSFGAGGSYEQYV. The CDR3 DNA sequence: TGTGCCAGCAGCTTTGGGGCGGGAGGGTCCTACGAGCAGTACGTC. V is TRBV11-2 and J is TRBJ2-7, with 9 bases that match TRBD2. Germline V gene lookup returns CDR1 SGHAT and CDR2 FQNNGV. CDR3 size: 15 residues. V shed 3 bases, J shed 1 base, and the junction held 4 bases outside the gene matches.

The rearrangement links TRBV6-5 to TRBJ1-4, with 10 nucleotides matching TRBD1. Germline lookup yields CDR1 MNHEY and CDR2 SVGAGI. CDR3 length equals 14 residues. Unmatched junction bases numbered 6, after V lost 7 bases and J lost 7 bases. The CDR3 loop is CASTPGQGVEKLFF. CDR3 coding DNA: TGTGCCAGCACGCCTGGACAGGGGGTTGAAAAACTGTTTTTT.